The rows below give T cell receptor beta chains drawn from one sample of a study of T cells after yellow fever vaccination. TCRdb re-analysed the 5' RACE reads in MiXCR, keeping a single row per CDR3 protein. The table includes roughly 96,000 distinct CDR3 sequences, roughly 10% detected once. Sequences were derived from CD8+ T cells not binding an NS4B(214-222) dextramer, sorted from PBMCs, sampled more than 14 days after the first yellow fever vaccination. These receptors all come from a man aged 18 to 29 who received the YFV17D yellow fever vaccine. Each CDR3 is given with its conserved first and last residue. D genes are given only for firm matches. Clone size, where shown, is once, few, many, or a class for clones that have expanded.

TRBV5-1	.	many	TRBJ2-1	TGCGCCAGCAGCTTGAGGGGTTACTACAATGAGCAGTTCTTC	CASSLRGYYNEQFF
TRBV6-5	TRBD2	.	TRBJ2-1	TGTGCCAGCAGTTCAAGATCCTCCCCAAGCGGGGGGTCCTACAATGAGCAGTTCTTC	CASSSRSSPSGGSYNEQFF
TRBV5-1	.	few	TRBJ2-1	TGCGCCAGCAGCTTGAGGGGGGGACGGGGCAATGAGCAGTTCTTC	CASSLRGGRGNEQFF
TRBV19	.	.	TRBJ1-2	TGTGCCAGTAGTCGGGACGGGGTACCCTACACCTTC	CASSRDGVPYTF
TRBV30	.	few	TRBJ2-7	TGTGCCTGGAGCGTAACGGGTGGGGAGCAGTACTTC	CAWSVTGGEQYF
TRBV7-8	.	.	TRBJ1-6	TGTGCCAGCAGCTTATACGGGGGCGCTTCACCCCTCCACTTT	CASSLYGGASPLHF
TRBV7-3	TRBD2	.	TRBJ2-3	TGTGCCAGCAGCTTAAAAGCGGGGTTTGAGGCAGATACGCAGTATTTT	CASSLKAGFEADTQYF
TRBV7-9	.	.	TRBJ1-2	TGTGCCAGCAGCTTAGGAGGGCTGGATGGCTACACCTTC	CASSLGGLDGYTF
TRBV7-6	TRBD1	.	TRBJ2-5	TGTGCCAGCAGCTTAGAGTCAGGGGGTTGGCAAGAGACCCAGTACTTC	CASSLESGGWQETQYF
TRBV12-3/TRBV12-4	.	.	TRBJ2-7	TGTGCCACCAGTTTAAAGCCAAGGGGCTGGGAGCAGTACTTC	CATSLKPRGWEQYF
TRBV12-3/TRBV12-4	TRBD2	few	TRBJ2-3	TGTGCCAGCAGTTTGGCGGTAGCGGGGGGGAGAGATACGCAGTATTTT	CASSLAVAGGRDTQYF
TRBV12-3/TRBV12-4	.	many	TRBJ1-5	TGTGCCAGCAGTTATCTCCGGAACAGGGTGAGCAATCAGCCCCAGCATTTT	CASSYLRNRVSNQPQHF
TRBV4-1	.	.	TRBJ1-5	TGCGCCAGCAGCCAAGAAACGGGGATAAGCAATCAGCCCCAGCATTTT	CASSQETGISNQPQHF
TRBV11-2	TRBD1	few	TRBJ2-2	TGTGCCAGCAGCGGCCGGACAGGGGACGGGGACACCGGGGAGCTGTTTTTT	CASSGRTGDGDTGELFF
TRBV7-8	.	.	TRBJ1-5	TGTGCCAGCAGCGAGACAGGAAGGAGCAATCAGCCCCAGCATTTT	CASSETGRSNQPQHF
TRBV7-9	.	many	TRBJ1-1	TGTGCCAGCAGCCGACCCCCTGCAGAGAACACTGAAGCTTTCTTT	CASSRPPAENTEAFF
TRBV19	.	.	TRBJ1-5	TGTGCCAGTAGTATTTCTACAGCCGGAGGTGGCAATCAGCCCCAGCATTTT	CASSISTAGGGNQPQHF
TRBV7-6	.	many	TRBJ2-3	TGTGCCAGCAGCTTATATGCCCGTCGGGAAATCACAGATACGCAGTATTTT	CASSLYARREITDTQYF
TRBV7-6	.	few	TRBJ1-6	TGTGCCAGCAGCGCCGCCGGGACCTCGGGGTCACCCCTCCACTTT	CASSAAGTSGSPLHF
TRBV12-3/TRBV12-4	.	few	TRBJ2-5	TGTGCCAGCAGTGAGTCGACAGTCACAGTACAAGAGACCCAGTACTTC	CASSESTVTVQETQYF
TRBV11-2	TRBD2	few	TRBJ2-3	TGTGCCAGCAGCCCTCCCCGACTAGCGGCCCCCCCAGATACGCAGTATTTT	CASSPPRLAAPPDTQYF
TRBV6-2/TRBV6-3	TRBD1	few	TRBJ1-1	TGTGCCAGCAGTAACGAGGGGGCGGAAGCTTTCTTT	CASSNEGAEAFF
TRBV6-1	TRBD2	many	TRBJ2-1	TGTGCCAGCAGTCGGGTCTTCGGGGGGGGCTCCTACAATGAGCAGTTCTTC	CASSRVFGGGSYNEQFF
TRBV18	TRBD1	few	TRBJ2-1	TGTGCCAGCTCAATTTCCGGGACAGGGGAGAGCATGAATGAGCAGTTCTTC	CASSISGTGESMNEQFF
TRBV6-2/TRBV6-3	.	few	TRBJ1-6	TGTGCCAGCACTCCAAGGGGCGGCTGGAGAAGGGATTCACCCCTCCACTTT	CASTPRGGWRRDSPLHF
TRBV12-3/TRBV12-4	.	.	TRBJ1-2	TGTGCCAGCAGTTTAGGTGGCTACACCTTC	CASSLGGYTF
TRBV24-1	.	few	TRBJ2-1	TGTGCCACCAGTGGCTCTCTTTTGGGAGATGAGCAGTTCTTC	CATSGSLLGDEQFF
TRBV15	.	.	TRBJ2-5	TGTGCCACCAGCAGAGATAGGAGGGGGGCGTACCAAGAGACCCAGTACTTC	CATSRDRRGAYQETQYF
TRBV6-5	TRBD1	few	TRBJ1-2	TGTGCCAGCAGTTACTCAGGGGGCGATGGCTACACCTTC	CASSYSGGDGYTF
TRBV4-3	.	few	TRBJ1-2	TGCGCCAGCAGCCACAACAGTAACTATGGCTACACCTTC	CASSHNSNYGYTF
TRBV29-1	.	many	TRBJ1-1	TGCAGCGTTGTGGAACTGAACACTGAAGCTTTCTTT	CSVVELNTEAFF
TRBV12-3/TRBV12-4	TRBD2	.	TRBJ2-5	TGTGCCAGCAGTTCGGGACTAGCGGGGGGGAAAGAGACCCAGTACTTC	CASSSGLAGGKETQYF
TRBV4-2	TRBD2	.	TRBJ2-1	TGTGCCAGCAGCCAAGAAACCGAGCGGGGGGCCATGGAGCAGTTCTTC	CASSQETERGAMEQFF
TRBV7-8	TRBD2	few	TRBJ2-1	TGTGCCAGCAGCGATCAGACTAGCGGGACCCCTGTTTTGGCGTTCTTC	CASSDQTSGTPVLAFF
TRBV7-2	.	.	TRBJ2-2	TGTGCCAGCAGCCACCTCGGCACCGGGGAGCTGTTTTTT	CASSHLGTGELFF
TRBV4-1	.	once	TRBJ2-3	TGCGCCAGCAGCCAAGGGGGACTTGAGGATACGCAGTATTTT	CASSQGGLEDTQYF
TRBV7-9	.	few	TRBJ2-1	TGTGCCAGCAGCTTGACTAGTTATGAGCAGTTCTTC	CASSLTSYEQFF